This entry concerns a single T cell receptor (beta chain). TCRdb keeps only in-frame clones here, not all; method: immunoSEQ multiplex PCR. Of tens of thousands of clones listed, approximately 86% are singletons. The entry originates in a study of identifying expanded T cells in peripheral blood. V was clipped by 4 bases and J by 0 bases, with 13 bases between them. From germline, CDR1 is ENHRY and CDR2 SYGVKD. The CDR3 is made up of 16 amino acids. The genes are TRBV10-3 and TRBJ2-1; TRBD2 might be the D (6 bases). The sequenced material came from blood. The sequence was collected from a person between 18 and 70 years old in good health. The DNA for the CDR3 is TGTGCCATCAGTGCCTCGGCGGGGTTCTCCTACAATGAGCAGTTCTTC. Translating it yields CAISASAGFSYNEQFF.